This T cell receptor beta chain was profiled in a study of T cell responses to AZD1222 COVID-19 vaccine. Findings and caveats of the study: None of the repertoires were sampled until the peak T cell response had passed.

TCRdb keeps only in-frame clones here, not all; method: immunoSEQ multiplex PCR. The table includes some 98,000 clones, roughly 83% detected once. This clone was counted once. Its antigen is unknown. This sample comprised peripheral blood, obtained 28 days after the second AZD1222 dose. The sequence came from an adult who received the AZD1222 COVID-19 vaccine.

CDR3 loop: CASSLGGTSGSRWAYEQYF. Here the CDR3 DNA reads TGTGCCAGCTCACTCGGCGGGACTAGCGGGAGTAGGTGGGCCTACGAGCAGTACTTC. This chain links TRBV18 with TRBJ2-7; 14 bases fit TRBD2. After removal of 4 bases from V and 2 bases from J, the junction contained 13 bases not matched to a gene. Germline assignment: CDR1 KGHSH and CDR2 LQKENI. The CDR3 runs 19 residues. The variable domain in full, completed from reference TRBV18 and TRBJ2-7, reads NAGVMQNPRHLVRRRGQEARLRCSPMKGHSHVYWYRQLPEEGLKFMVYLQKENIIDESGMPKERFSAEFPKEGPSILRIQQVVRGDSAAYFCASSLGGTSGSRWAYEQYFGPGTRLTVT.